This T cell receptor (beta chain) is from a study of cytomegalovirus exposure and HLA in healthy donors. General study results and limits: For cytomegalovirus status, the classifier reportedly gave diagnoses with high specificity and sensitivity. In a later analysis, an Asian-associated ancestry cluster reportedly showed fewer N-insertions than the approximately 700-donor mean. Follow-up analysis later connected one missense variant in DCLRE1C with trimming of TCR beta V- and J-genes.

13 Jbeta primers and 60 Vbeta primers were used for the PCR. In the authors' methods: In a later analysis, around 87 million unique TCR beta chains included roughly 11 million shared by two or more donors. The method was immunoSEQ multiplex PCR; TCRdb's version includes in-frame clones alone and lacks a portion of them. The D gene and trimming were derived from the DNA, and the V and J assignments and clone size from that table. The profile shows about 120,000 clones, roughly 80% of them singletons. J lost 1 base, V lost 8 bases, and 5 bases had no gene match. The CDR3 is 13 amino acids. The germline V gene encodes CDR1 GTSNPN and CDR2 SVGIG (reference sequence). Note on this clone: What it binds is unknown. Other DNA sequences of this sample code for an identical CDR3.

The sequence came from a man aged 25-45 years in good health and CMV-seronegative. The J gene is TRBJ1-1, the V gene TRBV30; TRBD1 matches 9 bases. Sequencing input: PBMCs. CDR3 protein: CAGNRGRNTEAFF. CDR3 DNA sequence: TGTGCCGGAAACAGGGGGCGGAACACTGAAGCTTTCTTT.